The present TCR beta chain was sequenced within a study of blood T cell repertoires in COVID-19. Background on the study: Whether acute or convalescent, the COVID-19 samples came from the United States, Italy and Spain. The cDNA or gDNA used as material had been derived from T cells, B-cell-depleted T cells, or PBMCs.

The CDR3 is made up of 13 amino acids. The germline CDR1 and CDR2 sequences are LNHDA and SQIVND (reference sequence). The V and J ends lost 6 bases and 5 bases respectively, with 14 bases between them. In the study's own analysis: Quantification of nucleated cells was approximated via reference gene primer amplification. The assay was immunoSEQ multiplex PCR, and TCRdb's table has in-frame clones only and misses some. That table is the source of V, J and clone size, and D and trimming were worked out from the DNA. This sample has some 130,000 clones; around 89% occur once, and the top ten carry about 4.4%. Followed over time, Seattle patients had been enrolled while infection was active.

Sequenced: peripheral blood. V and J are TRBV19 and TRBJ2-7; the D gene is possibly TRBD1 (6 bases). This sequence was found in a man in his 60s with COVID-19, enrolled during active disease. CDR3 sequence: CASRAGTNDEQYF. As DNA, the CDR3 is TGTGCCAGTAGGGCCGGGACAAACGACGAGCAGTACTTC.